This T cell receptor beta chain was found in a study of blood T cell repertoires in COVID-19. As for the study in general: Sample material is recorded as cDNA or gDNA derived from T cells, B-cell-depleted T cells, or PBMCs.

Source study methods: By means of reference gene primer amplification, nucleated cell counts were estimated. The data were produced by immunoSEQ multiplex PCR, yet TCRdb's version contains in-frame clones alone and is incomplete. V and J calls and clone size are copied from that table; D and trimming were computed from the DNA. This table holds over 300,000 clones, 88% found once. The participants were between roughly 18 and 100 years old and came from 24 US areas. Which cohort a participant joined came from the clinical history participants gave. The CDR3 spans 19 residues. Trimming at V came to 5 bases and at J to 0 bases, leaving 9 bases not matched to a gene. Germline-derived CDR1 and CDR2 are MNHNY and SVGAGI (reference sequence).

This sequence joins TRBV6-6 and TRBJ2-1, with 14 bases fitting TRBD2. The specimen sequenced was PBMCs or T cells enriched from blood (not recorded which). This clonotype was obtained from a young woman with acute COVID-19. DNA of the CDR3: TGTGCCAGCAGTCCTCCGGGACTAGCGGGAGTAAGCTCCTACAATGAGCAGTTCTTC. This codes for CASSPPGLAGVSSYNEQFF.